The 16 T cell receptor beta chains below all came from one sample that was sequenced in a study of blood T cell repertoires in COVID-19. Clones were read by immunoSEQ multiplex PCR, and TCRdb kept only the in-frame ones, dropping some. This table holds 150,000 or so clones, approximately 90% found once. Sequences were obtained from peripheral blood. Receptors originate from a man aged 18 to 35 with acute or convalescent COVID-19.

This chain joins TRBV4-1 and TRBJ1-2; 7 positions agree with TRBD1. V was pared by 1 base and J by 6 bases, with 5 bases of the junction left unmatched. This CDR3 has 14 amino acids. The germline V gene encodes CDR1 MGHRA and CDR2 YSYEKL. The CDR3 loop is CASSQGQGWDGYTF. The CDR3 nucleotides read TGCGCCAGCAGCCAAGGACAGGGTTGGGATGGCTACACCTTC.

This chain joins TRBV7-9 and TRBJ2-5, with 7 bases identical to TRBD1. The J segment lost 7 bases and the V segment lost 5 bases, leaving 7 bases of the junction unmatched. The V gene's germline CDR1 is SEHNR and CDR2 FQNEAQ (reference sequence). The CDR3 loop spans 13 amino acids. This chain's CDR3 is CASSPGQDRTQYF. The DNA of the CDR3 is TGTGCCAGCAGCCCAGGACAGGACCGGACCCAGTACTTC.

The CDR3: CASSSERTGNYGYTF. The CDR3 coding sequence is TGTGCCAGCAGCTCCGAACGGACAGGAAACTATGGCTACACCTTC. The rearrangement joins TRBV7-9 to TRBJ1-2, with 7 positions matching TRBD1. The CDR3 runs to 15 residues. Per the germline V gene, CDR1 is SEHNR and CDR2 is FQNEAQ (reference sequence). V shed 4 bases and J 2 bases; nucleotides not matched to a gene: 7.

This clone was detected only once. The chain is built from TRBV27 and TRBJ1-1; D unclear. The V gene's germline CDR1 is MNHEY and CDR2 SMNVEV (reference sequence). The length of the CDR3 is 13 residues. V was clipped by 6 bases and J by 5 bases, with 13 bases between them. The CDR3 DNA is TGTGCCAGCAGCTCCTCAGGTAGGACTGAAGCTTTCTTT. It is translated as CASSSSGRTEAFF.

The V gene is TRBV5-1, the J gene TRBJ2-1; TRBD2 aligns across 9 bases. The germline gives CDR1 SGHRS, CDR2 YFSETQ. CDR3 length: 18 amino acids. The V gene end was trimmed by 4 bases and the J gene end by 5 bases; junction bases not matched to a gene: 16. CDR3 sequence: CASSQKPGLAPSNNEQFF. The CDR3 DNA follows: TGCGCCAGCAGCCAAAAACCGGGACTAGCACCCAGCAACAATGAGCAGTTCTTC.

This sequence joins TRBV30 and TRBJ2-7; 7 positions agree with TRBD2. CDR1 is GTSNPN, CDR2 SVGIG, per germline (reference sequence). J was trimmed by 2 bases and V by 0 bases; bases with no gene match: 10. The CDR3 extends over 16 amino acids. This chain's CDR3 is CAWSVRVSAGAYEQYF. The CDR3, as DNA: TGTGCCTGGAGTGTAAGGGTTTCGGCGGGGGCCTACGAGCAGTACTTC.

This clone has just a few counts. V and J are TRBV6-2 or TRBV6-3 and TRBJ2-5, with 7 positions matching TRBD1. Germline V gene lookup returns CDR1 MNHEY and CDR2 SVGEGT. Trimming at V came to 5 bases and at J to 4 bases, leaving 1 base not matched to a gene. The CDR3 length is 12 residues. In nucleotides, the CDR3 is TGTGCCAGCAGTCCAGGGGGAGAGACCCAGTACTTC. This gives the protein CASSPGGETQYF.

The rearrangement links TRBV11-2 to TRBJ1-1; D is ambiguous. The ends were cut back, 2 bases at V and 4 bases at J, with 11 bases in the middle. Per the germline V gene, CDR1 is SGHAT and CDR2 is FQNNGV. The CDR3 length is 14 residues. The CDR3 region has the DNA TGTGCCAGCAGCTTATTAACGGTCTTCACTGAAGCTTTCTTT. It yields the protein CASSLLTVFTEAFF.

The rearrangement links TRBV3-1 (or the pseudogene TRBV3-2) to TRBJ1-1, with D tentatively TRBD1 (5 bases). Per germline, CDR1 LGHDT and CDR2 YNNKEL (reference sequence). This CDR3 comprises 13 residues. V was pared by 1 base and J by 4 bases, with 7 bases between. The CDR3 sequence is CASSQAGFTEAFF. The CDR3 DNA is TGTGCCAGCAGCCAAGCAGGGTTCACTGAAGCTTTCTTT.

V is TRBV19 and J is TRBJ2-1, with 12 positions matching TRBD2. V lost 8 bases to trimming and J lost 4 bases; unmatched junction nucleotides: 6. This CDR3 is built from 15 residues. Germline V lookup: CDR1 LNHDA, CDR2 SQIVND (reference sequence). The CDR3 DNA follows: TGTGCCAGTTCTCCCGGGACTAGCGGGTACAATGAGCAGTTCTTC. Its translation is CASSPGTSGYNEQFF.

The chain recombines TRBV13 with TRBJ2-5; D may be TRBD1 (6 bases). This CDR3 spans 12 amino acids. CDR1 is PRHDT and CDR2 is FYEKMQ in the germline V gene (reference sequence). The V end lost 2 bases, the J end lost 5 bases, and 6 bases lay between the germline ends. This CDR3 is CASSLQGETQYF. The CDR3 bases are TGTGCCAGCAGCTTACAGGGGGAGACCCAGTACTTC.

This clone was found once. This chain connects TRBV18 to TRBJ1-4, with D hard to call. Between the trimmed V and J ends, which lost 1 base and 0 bases, there was a span of 12 bases. The CDR3 totals 17 residues. CDR1 is KGHSH and CDR2 is LQKENI in the germline V gene. The CDR3 loop reads CASSPLKNSPTNEKLFF. The CDR3 DNA is TGTGCCAGCTCACCACTGAAGAACAGCCCAACTAATGAAAAACTGTTTTTT.

The chain joins TRBV6-5 to TRBJ1-2; unclear D gene. The CDR3 runs to 14 residues. The V gene's germline CDR1 is MNHEY and CDR2 SVGAGI. With 6 bases removed from V and 5 bases from J, the gap between germline ends came to 16 bases. The CDR3 region has the DNA TGTGCCAGCAGCCAGGTCCCCGCGCAATATGGCTACACCTTC. It codes for CASSQVPAQYGYTF.

This chain joins TRBV6-5 and TRBJ2-1, with a possible D match to TRBD2 (6 bases). CDR3 length: 13 residues. Germline-derived CDR1 and CDR2 are MNHEY and SVGAGI. Trimming removed 4 bases at V and 9 bases at J, with 13 bases between. Here the CDR3 reads CASSFSSGSEQFF. The CDR3 DNA reads TGTGCCAGCAGTTTCAGCTCCGGGAGTGAGCAGTTCTTC.

This clone has only a few counts. The DNA for the CDR3 is TGTGCCAGCAGTGCCGAGGGGGCCGAGGGCTCCTACGAGCAGTACTTC. It codes for CASSAEGAEGSYEQYF. J is TRBJ2-7 and V is TRBV27; 7 bases line up with TRBD1. The V and J ends lost 5 bases and 0 bases, in that order; junction bases with no gene match: 10. The CDR3 is 16 amino acids. Germline V gene lookup returns CDR1 MNHEY and CDR2 SMNVEV (reference sequence).

In this sample, this clone turned up a few times. The chain carries TRBV24-1 and TRBJ2-1; 13 positions agree with TRBD2. V lost 4 bases to trimming and J lost 8 bases; unmatched junction nucleotides: 13. Germline V lookup: CDR1 KGHDR, CDR2 SFDVKD. The CDR3 is made up of 18 amino acids. CDR3 residues: CATSDPYQTSGRSDEQFF. The CDR3 nucleotides read TGTGCCACCAGTGACCCATACCAGACTAGCGGGAGGTCGGATGAGCAGTTCTTC.